Included here is one TCR beta chain sequence, with context. Its antigen is not known. The V gene lost 5 bases and the J gene lost 5 bases, with 12 bases spanning the gap. The CDR3 covers 13 residues. CDR1 is LGHNT, CDR2 FRNRAP, per germline. This specimen belongs to a study of vaccination effects on CD4 cells after COVID-19. Method: immunoSEQ multiplex PCR; TCRdb's copy keeps in-frame clones and lacks some. The sample has about 22,000 clones, about 68% seen once. Study findings and constraints: Late post-vaccination samples showed marked contraction of infection- and vaccine-induced clones.

With the ViraFEST assay, the study expanded antigen-specific CD4+ T cells using viral peptide pools, then sequenced them. The authors isolated CD4+ T cells after about 10 days of culture. None of the vaccinated had previously contracted SARS-CoV-2, and their nucleocapsid antibodies tested negative. The TCR sequence derives from a human donor who received a COVID-19 vaccine. Sequenced material: CD4+ T cells from PBMCs cultured with HCoV-NL63 spike peptides, taken before COVID-19 vaccination. This chain connects TRBV12-5 to TRBJ2-5; tentative D call: TRBD1 (6 bases). The CDR3 loop is CASGQDRGETQYF. Written as DNA, the CDR3 is TGTGCTAGTGGTCAGGACAGAGGCGAGACCCAGTACTTC. The variable domain in full, completed from reference TRBV12-5 and TRBJ2-5, reads DARVTQTPRHKVTEMGQEVTMRCQPILGHNTVFWYRQTMMQGLELLAYFRNRAPLDDSGMPKDRFSAEMPDATLATLKIQPSEPRDSAVYFCASGQDRGETQYFGPGTRLLVL.